The 6 T cell receptor beta chains below all came from one sample that was sequenced in a study of patients and donors after allogeneic stem cell transplantation. In TCRdb, the RT-PCR reads were re-called with MiXCR into one record per CDR3 protein. Of hundreds of thousands of distinct CDR3 sequences listed, 16% are singletons. The sequencing sample was made of blood, either unsorted or a sorted T cell fraction (not recorded which). The origin of the receptors is a human donor who was either an allogeneic HSCT recipient or a stem cell or donor lymphocyte infusion donor (not recorded which). It is not recorded whose cells these are; they may come from a transplant donor.

This clonotype was observed a few times. The chain combines TRBV5-1 with TRBJ2-7; 7 positions agree with TRBD1. V shed 4 bases, J shed 9 bases, and the junction held 7 bases outside the gene matches. From germline, CDR1 is SGHRS and CDR2 YFSETQ. The CDR3 runs 12 residues. CDR3 protein: CASSVDRVGQYF. CDR3 bases: TGCGCCAGCAGCGTTGACAGGGTGGGGCAGTACTTC.

The chain combines TRBV2 with TRBJ1-3, with D unresolved. Trimming removed 3 bases at V and 0 bases at J, with 6 bases between. CDR1 is SNHLY and CDR2 is FYNNEI in the germline V gene. The length of the CDR3 is 14 residues. DNA for the CDR3: TGTGCCAGCAGTGAGGAGGTCTCTGGAAACACCATATATTTT. Translated: CASSEEVSGNTIYF.

In this sample, this clonotype turned up a few times. The J gene is TRBJ2-7, the V gene TRBV27; tentative D call: TRBD1 (6 bases). Trimming removed 6 bases from V and 0 bases from J, with 15 bases in between. Germline V CDR1 and CDR2: MNHEY, SMNVEV (reference sequence). The CDR3 sequence is 15 residues long. The CDR3 DNA reads TGTGCCAGCAGCATCGCAGGGGACCCCTCCTACGAGCAGTACTTC. Encoded protein: CASSIAGDPSYEQYF.

This clonotype was found a few times. This chain links TRBV11-2 with TRBJ2-2; 11 bases are shared with TRBD2. Germline V gene sequence: CDR1 SGHAT, CDR2 FQNNGV. The ends lost 4 bases at V and 5 bases at J; junction bases unmatched: 9. The CDR3 has 17 amino acids. DNA of the CDR3: TGTGCCAGCAGCTCCCCACGAATAGCGGGGGGGACCGGGGAGCTGTTTTTT. Its protein is CASSSPRIAGGTGELFF.

The chain joins TRBV20-1 to TRBJ2-1, with 10 bases fitting TRBD2. V was clipped by 5 bases and J by 0 bases; unmatched bases: 1. This CDR3 is built from 14 residues. Germline V gene sequence: CDR1 DFQATT, CDR2 SNEGSKA (reference sequence). The CDR3 DNA reads TGCAGTGCTTGGACTAGCGGCTCCTACAATGAGCAGTTCTTC. It is translated as CSAWTSGSYNEQFF.

This clonotype was counted between two and nine times. V usage is TRBV5-1 and J usage is TRBJ2-7; tentative D call: TRBD1 (6 bases). The length of the CDR3 is 15 residues. V shed 5 bases and J shed 0 bases, with 15 bases lying between them. Germline V gene lookup returns CDR1 SGHRS and CDR2 YFSETQ. CDR3 sequence (DNA): TGCGCCAGCAGACACAACCGGGACACCTCCTACGAGCAGTACTTC. Translating gives CASRHNRDTSYEQYF.